These 28 T cell receptor beta chains were sequenced from one sample in a study of cytomegalovirus exposure and HLA in healthy donors listed by TCRdb under 2017. The library was made by the immunoSEQ multiplex PCR assay. For the multiplex PCR, a mixture combining 60 forward primers for TCR Vbeta segments and 13 reverse primers for TCR Jbeta segments was used. TCRdb mirrors the immuneACCESS table, restricted to in-frame sequences. Some clones are absent from its copies; in checked studies, under half trace to an unresolved V gene, and the reason for the others is unknown. In this sample's table one finds around 160,000 clones. About 1.6% of the sample is held by the ten biggest clonotypes. Sequenced material: PBMCs. The receptor set was obtained from a woman in her forties or fifties in good health and CMV-seronegative.

The CDR3 nucleotides are TGTGCCAGCAGTTTATTACAGTATGGCTACACCTTC. It codes for CASSLLQYGYTF. The V call is TRBV28, the J call TRBJ1-2; D not certain. Germline CDR1 reads MDHEN; CDR2 reads SYDVKM. V was trimmed by 1 base and J by 5 bases, leaving 5 bases between them. This CDR3 comprises 12 residues.

The chain employs TRBV5-1 and TRBJ1-4; 10 bases fit TRBD1. The V and J ends lost 3 bases and 8 bases, in that order; junction bases with no gene match: 1. CDR1 is SGHRS, CDR2 YFSETQ, per germline. CDR3 length: 13 residues. The CDR3: CASSWDRGEKLFF. In DNA form, the CDR3 reads TGCGCCAGCAGCTGGGACAGGGGCGAAAAACTGTTTTTT.

The CDR3 here is CASSPPRSYGYTF. Written as DNA, the CDR3 is TGTGCCAGCAGTCCCCCGAGAAGCTATGGCTACACCTTC. The rearrangement joins TRBV28 to TRBJ1-2; D is ambiguous. The CDR3 runs 13 residues. Trimming took 5 bases from V and 4 from J, leaving 11 bases between them. Germline values: CDR1 MDHEN, CDR2 SYDVKM.

The chain couples TRBV7-6 to TRBJ1-1, with 8 bases fitting TRBD1. Per the germline V gene, CDR1 is SGHVS and CDR2 is FNYEAQ. Trimming at V came to 8 bases and at J to 3 bases, leaving 8 bases not matched to a gene. This CDR3 has 14 amino acids. CDR3 coding DNA: TGTGCCAGCGGGCAGGGGGCGGGGTACACTGAAGCTTTCTTT. Translated, it gives CASGQGAGYTEAFF.

CDR3 sequence (DNA): TGTGCCAGCAGGTTCATCACAGATACGCAGTATTTT. Its translation is CASRFITDTQYF. The chain carries TRBV2 and TRBJ2-3; no clear D. The CDR3 is 12 residues long. Trimming took off 6 bases at V and 2 bases at J, with 6 bases between the two ends. In germline, CDR1 is SNHLY, CDR2 FYNNEI.

CDR3 residues: CASRRQGGNTIYF. The DNA for the CDR3 is TGTGCCAGCAGGAGACAGGGAGGAAACACCATATATTTT. V usage is TRBV6-1 and J usage is TRBJ1-3, with 7 bases fitting TRBD1. V lost 6 bases to trimming and J lost 4 bases; unmatched junction nucleotides: 3. The CDR3 contains 13 residues. The germline gives CDR1 MNHNS, CDR2 SASEGT.

The chain employs TRBV9 and TRBJ2-2; TRBD2 matches 10 bases. The germline V gene has CDR1 SGDLS and CDR2 YYNGEE. J lost 6 bases, V lost 0 bases, and 2 bases had no gene match. The CDR3 has 15 residues. The CDR3 coding sequence is TGTGCCAGCAGCGTAGGAACTAGCGGGGCCGGGGAGCTGTTTTTT. Translating it yields CASSVGTSGAGELFF.

The V call is TRBV30, the J call TRBJ1-1, with unresolved D. V was clipped by 2 bases and J by 6 bases, with 10 bases between them. The CDR3 covers 12 residues. CDR1 and CDR2 from the germline V gene are GTSNPN and SVGIG (reference sequence). For the CDR3, the DNA is TGTGCCTGGAGTTTCCCTATACCTGAAGCTTTCTTT. This codes for CAWSFPIPEAFF.

The CDR3 DNA follows: TGTGCCAGCAGCCCCTCCCTCCGGGGCGGGGGCAATGAGCAGTTCTTC. It is translated as CASSPSLRGGGNEQFF. The rearrangement joins TRBV5-4 to TRBJ2-1; 7 bases match TRBD2. The V and J ends lost 4 bases and 6 bases, in that order; junction bases with no gene match: 13. CDR3 length: 16 amino acids. Germline V gene data show CDR1 as SGHNT and CDR2 as YYREEE (reference sequence).

The chain recombines TRBV28 with TRBJ1-2; D is unclear. The CDR3 consists of 15 residues. The V end lost 2 bases, the J end lost 4 bases, and 14 bases lay between the germline ends. Germline values: CDR1 MDHEN, CDR2 SYDVKM. Here the CDR3 DNA reads TGTGCCAGCAGTTTAGAGGGCAGACCCTTCTATGGCTACACCTTC. Its translation: CASSLEGRPFYGYTF.

Notes on this clone: Other DNA sequences from this sample encode an identical CDR3 as well. The chain combines TRBV9 with TRBJ1-5; TRBD1 matches 9 bases. Germline loops: CDR1 SGDLS, CDR2 YYNGEE. With 0 bases clipped from V and 5 bases from J, the junction kept 0 bases outside the gene matches. This CDR3 region has 14 residues. CDR3 sequence: CASSVGTGDQPQHF. DNA for the CDR3: TGTGCCAGCAGCGTAGGGACAGGGGATCAGCCCCAGCATTTT.

The rearrangement joins TRBV5-4 to TRBJ1-3, with unresolved D. The CDR3 consists of 16 residues. Trimming removed 0 bases at V and 2 bases at J, with 12 bases between. Germline lookup yields CDR1 SGHNT and CDR2 YYREEE (reference sequence). CDR3: CASSLVGGRAGNTIYF. DNA for the CDR3: TGTGCCAGCAGCTTGGTCGGAGGTAGGGCTGGAAACACCATATATTTT.

The genes are TRBV19 and TRBJ1-6; 7 bases align to TRBD1. Losses at the gene ends were 7 bases for V and 5 bases for J; bases not matched to a gene: 8. The V gene's germline CDR1 is LNHDA and CDR2 SQIVND (reference sequence). The CDR3 loop spans 15 amino acids. CDR3 residues: CASTVVGTDNSPLHF. The CDR3 DNA reads as TGTGCCAGTACCGTGGTCGGGACAGATAATTCACCCCTCCACTTT. Supplemented by reference TRBV19 and TRBJ1-6, the full variable domain reads DGGITQSPKYLFRKEGQNVTLSCEQNLNHDAMYWYRQDPGQGLRLIYYSQIVNDFQKGDIAEGYSVSREKKESFPLTVTSAQKNPTAFYLCASTVVGTDNSPLHFGNGTRLTVT.

The rearrangement joins TRBV19 to TRBJ2-4; 10 nucleotides match TRBD2. The germline V gene has CDR1 LNHDA and CDR2 SQIVND (reference sequence). The CDR3 has 17 amino acids. V was clipped by 1 base and J by 10 bases; unmatched bases: 13. The CDR3 DNA sequence: TGTGCCAGTAGTATAGCGCGGGCTAGCGGGGGAATTGGAATTCAGTACTTC. Residues: CASSIARASGGIGIQYF.

The J gene is TRBJ2-7, the V gene TRBV29-1, with TRBD2 identical over 9 bases. CDR3 size: 13 residues. Germline assignment: CDR1 SQVTM and CDR2 ANQGSEA. Trimming at V came to 5 bases and at J to 2 bases, leaving 4 bases not matched to a gene. CDR3 nucleotides: TGCAGCGTTAAGACTAGCGGAACCTACGAGCAGTACTTC. Residues: CSVKTSGTYEQYF.

This sequence joins TRBV7-8 and TRBJ1-1, with TRBD1 matching 7 bases. V shed 5 bases and J 1 base; nucleotides not matched to a gene: 7. From germline, CDR1 is SGHVS and CDR2 FQNEAQ. The CDR3 has 15 residues. CDR3 amino acids: CASSPLGTANTEAFF. The CDR3, as DNA: TGTGCCAGCAGCCCCCTGGGGACAGCGAACACTGAAGCTTTCTTT.

CDR3 residues: CASSYWDTQYF. DNA of the CDR3: TGCGCCAGCAGCTACTGGGATACGCAGTATTTT. The chain links TRBV5-1 to TRBJ2-3; D not certain. Germline CDR1 reads SGHRS; CDR2 reads YFSETQ. V dropped 3 bases and J dropped 6 bases, with 5 bases sitting between them. The length of the CDR3 is 11 residues.

The CDR3 coding sequence is TGTGCCAGCACCGGACTAGCGGGGCGGTACAATGAGCAGTTCTTC. Encoded protein: CASTGLAGRYNEQFF. This chain joins TRBV6-1 and TRBJ2-1; 12 bases align to TRBD2. CDR1 is MNHNS and CDR2 is SASEGT in the germline V gene. V shed 7 bases, J shed 4 bases, and the junction held 5 bases outside the gene matches. There are 15 residues in the CDR3.

The gene calls are TRBV6-5 and TRBJ1-1; no clear D gene. Trimming pared 7 bases from V and 4 bases from J, leaving 16 bases between. The CDR3 loop spans 14 amino acids. CDR1 and CDR2 (germline): MNHEY, SVGAGI. CDR3 amino acids: CASKRRRISTEAFF. CDR3 nucleotide sequence: TGTGCCAGCAAGAGAAGGAGAATTAGCACTGAAGCTTTCTTT.

The genes are TRBV2 and TRBJ1-2; a possible D gene is TRBD1 (6 bases). With 5 bases removed from V and 3 bases from J, the gap between germline ends came to 10 bases. The germline CDR1 and CDR2 sequences are SNHLY and FYNNEI. The CDR3 runs to 13 residues. In DNA, the CDR3 is TGTGCCAGCAGTTACAGGGTGGACTATGGCTACACCTTC. Residues: CASSYRVDYGYTF.

The chain uses TRBV5-1 and TRBJ2-5, with TRBD2 matching over 14 bases. Germline V gene data show CDR1 as SGHRS and CDR2 as YFSETQ. The CDR3 sequence is 18 residues long. The ends lost 5 bases at V and 3 bases at J; junction bases unmatched: 12. The CDR3 bases are TGCGCCAGCAGAAGGGGATTGGGGGGACTAGCGGGAGAAGAGACCCAGTACTTC. It translates to CASRRGLGGLAGEETQYF. Full variable domain (rest looked up from reference TRBV5-1 and TRBJ2-5): KAGVTQTPRYLIKTRGQQVTLSCSPISGHRSVSWYQQTPGQGLQFLFEYFSETQRNKGNFPGRFSGRQFSNSRSEMNVSTLELGDSALYLCASRRGLGGLAGEETQYFGPGTRLLVL.

This rearrangement joins TRBV28 to TRBJ2-3; the match to TRBD2 covers 7 bases. V gave up 5 bases and J gave up 1 base; unmatched junction bases: 12. Germline CDR1 MDHEN, CDR2 SYDVKM. The CDR3 extends over 17 amino acids. The CDR3 reads CASSKRTSALRTDTQYF. The CDR3 DNA sequence: TGTGCCAGCAGTAAACGAACTAGCGCTCTTCGCACAGATACGCAGTATTTT.

J is TRBJ2-5 and V is TRBV7-9; a weak D match, TRBD2 (5 bases). The V end was cut by 11 bases, the J end by 3 bases, with 13 bases between. Germline V gives CDR1 SEHNR, CDR2 FQNEAQ (reference sequence). The CDR3 length is 12 residues. CDR3 sequence (DNA): TGTGCCGACGGGGAGATGGAAGAGACCCAGTACTTC. Amino acids: CADGEMEETQYF.

The chain carries TRBV4-1 and TRBJ2-2, with TRBD1 as a possible D gene (6 bases). CDR3 length equals 12 residues. Germline V gives CDR1 MGHRA, CDR2 YSYEKL. The V gene lost 8 bases and the J gene lost 3 bases, with 7 bases spanning the gap. DNA for the CDR3: TGCGCCAGCTCAGGGGACACCGGGGAGCTGTTTTTT. Its protein is CASSGDTGELFF.

This chain links TRBV7-8 with TRBJ2-7; tentative D call: TRBD1 (6 bases). Germline loops: CDR1 SGHVS, CDR2 FQNEAQ. V lost 0 bases to trimming and J lost 2 bases, with 11 bases between them. The CDR3 consists of 15 residues. CDR3 region: CASSLAWTVAYEQYF. The CDR3 bases are TGTGCCAGCAGCTTAGCGTGGACAGTTGCCTACGAGCAGTACTTC. Variable domain in full (rest from reference TRBV7-8 and TRBJ2-7): GAGVSQSPRYKVAKRGQDVALRCDPISGHVSLFWYQQALGQGPEFLTYFQNEAQLDKSGLPSDRFFAERPEGSVSTLKIQRTQQEDSAVYLCASSLAWTVAYEQYFGPGTRLTVT.

CDR3 region: CASSFLSGHPYEQYF. The CDR3 nucleotides are TGTGCCAGCAGCTTTCTCTCGGGACACCCCTACGAGCAGTACTTC. The chain is built from TRBV5-6 and TRBJ2-7; D possibly corresponds to TRBD1 (6 bases). Trimming left V 2 bases short and J 2 bases short, with 14 bases between. CDR3 length: 15 residues. Germline values: CDR1 SGHDT, CDR2 YYEEEE.

The chain carries TRBV5-1 and TRBJ1-2; 9 positions agree with TRBD1. The CDR3 is 16 amino acids. Unmatched junction bases numbered 7, after V lost 0 bases and J lost 4 bases. In germline, CDR1 is SGHRS, CDR2 YFSETQ. The CDR3 region has the DNA TGCGCCAGCAGCTTGGTTGGGGGACAGGGTATCTATGGCTACACCTTC. It encodes CASSLVGGQGIYGYTF.

The V and J genes are TRBV5-1 and TRBJ2-2, with 11 bases lining up with TRBD2. V lost 0 bases, J lost 3 bases, and 13 bases stayed unmatched. From germline, CDR1 is SGHRS and CDR2 YFSETQ. CDR3 length: 20 residues. DNA for the CDR3: TGCGCCAGCAGCTTGGTACCTAGCGGGAGGCCGCTACCGGACACCGGGGAGCTGTTTTTT. It encodes CASSLVPSGRPLPDTGELFF.